The 8 T cell receptor beta chains reported below all come from one sample, sequenced in a study of blood T cell repertoires in COVID-19. Measured with immunoSEQ multiplex PCR; TCRdb has only the in-frame clones, and not every one. The repertoire includes roughly 74,000 clones, around nine tenths of them detected once, and roughly 3% sits in the top ten. Material: peripheral blood. Every receptor here comes from a man between 65 and 79 years old with active or convalescent COVID-19.

This rearrangement joins TRBV5-1 to TRBJ2-5; 7 positions agree with TRBD2. The CDR3 runs 12 residues. From germline, CDR1 is SGHRS and CDR2 YFSETQ. J was trimmed by 5 bases and V by 4 bases; bases with no gene match: 2. In nucleotides, the CDR3 is TGCGCCAGCAGCCCGGGGGGTGAGACCCAGTACTTC. It codes for CASSPGGETQYF.

The chain recombines TRBV28 with TRBJ1-5; 8 nucleotides match TRBD1. Germline V CDR1 and CDR2: MDHEN, SYDVKM. V lost 0 bases and J lost 5; bases outside the gene matches: 3. This CDR3 is built from 15 residues. The CDR3, as DNA: TGTGCCAGCAGTTTATGGGACAGGGCCGATCAGCCCCAGCATTTT. Translated: CASSLWDRADQPQHF.

The rearrangement joins TRBV6-6 to TRBJ2-7, with 9 bases fitting TRBD1. The CDR3 runs 15 residues. J gave up 3 bases and V 0 bases, and 3 bases lay outside the gene matches. Germline CDR1 is MNHNY and CDR2 is SVGAGI (reference sequence). As DNA, the CDR3 is TGTGCCAGCAGTTACTCGAGGACAGGGGACTACGAGCAGTACTTC. This gives the protein CASSYSRTGDYEQYF.

This chain uses TRBV5-6 with TRBJ2-3; the D gene is possibly TRBD2 (7 bases). V lost 2 bases, J lost 6 bases, and 10 bases lay in between. In germline, CDR1 is SGHDT, CDR2 YYEEEE. CDR3 length equals 13 residues. For the CDR3, the DNA is TGTGCCAGCAGCTTTGGGAGGGGGGATACGCAGTATTTT. It encodes CASSFGRGDTQYF.

The rearrangement joins TRBV20-1 to TRBJ2-5; TRBD2 aligns across 8 bases. Germline trimming cut 3 bases from V and 5 bases from J; bases unmatched to any gene: 5. This CDR3 is built from 13 residues. Germline loops: CDR1 DFQATT, CDR2 SNEGSKA (reference sequence). CDR3 DNA sequence: TGCAGTGCTAGTGGTGCGGGAGGCGAGACCCAGTACTTC. It codes for CSASGAGGETQYF.

The V and J genes are TRBV15 and TRBJ2-4; D might be TRBD1 (7 bases). Germline V gives CDR1 LNHNV, CDR2 YYDKDF (reference sequence). Between the trimmed V and J ends, which lost 5 bases and 0 bases, there was a span of 11 bases. The CDR3 has 15 residues. CDR3 in DNA: TGTGCCACCAGCGGAGGGGGCTCAGCCAAAAACATTCAGTACTTC. Protein: CATSGGGSAKNIQYF.

CDR3 DNA: TGTGCCAGCAGTGATTCGGGCAGGGATCAGCCCCAGCATTTT. It encodes CASSDSGRDQPQHF. The chain couples TRBV6-1 to TRBJ1-5, with D perhaps matching TRBD1 (5 bases). Germline-derived CDR1 and CDR2 are MNHNS and SASEGT. The V gene lost 3 bases and the J gene lost 5 bases, with 11 bases spanning the gap. This CDR3 spans 14 amino acids.

V is TRBV6-1 and J is TRBJ2-2, with D tentatively TRBD1 (5 bases). Germline lookup yields CDR1 MNHNS and CDR2 SASEGT. Trimming pared 2 bases from V and 1 base from J, leaving 11 bases between. CDR3 length: 16 residues. This CDR3 reads CASSERRQGNTGELFF. DNA for the CDR3: TGTGCCAGCAGTGAAAGGCGGCAGGGGAACACCGGGGAGCTGTTTTTT.